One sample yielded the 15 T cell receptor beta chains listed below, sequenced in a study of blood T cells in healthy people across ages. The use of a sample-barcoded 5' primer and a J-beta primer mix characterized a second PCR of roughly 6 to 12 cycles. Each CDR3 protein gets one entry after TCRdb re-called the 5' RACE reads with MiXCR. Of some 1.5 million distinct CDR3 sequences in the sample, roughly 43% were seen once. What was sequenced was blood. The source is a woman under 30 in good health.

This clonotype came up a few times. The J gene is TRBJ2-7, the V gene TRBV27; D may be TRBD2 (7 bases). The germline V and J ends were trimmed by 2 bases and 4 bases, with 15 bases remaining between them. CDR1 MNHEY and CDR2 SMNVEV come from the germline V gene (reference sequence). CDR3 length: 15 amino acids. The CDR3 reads CASSLGGGGAYEQYF. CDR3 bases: TGTGCCAGCAGTTTAGGTGGGGGGGGCGCGTACGAGCAGTACTTC.

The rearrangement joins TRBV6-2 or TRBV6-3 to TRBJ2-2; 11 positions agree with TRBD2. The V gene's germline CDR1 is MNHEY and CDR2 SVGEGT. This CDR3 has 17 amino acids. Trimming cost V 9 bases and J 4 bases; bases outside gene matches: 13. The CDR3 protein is CASSRSSGRLVTGELFF. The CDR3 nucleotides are TGTGCCAGTTCCCGGTCTAGCGGGAGGTTGGTCACCGGGGAGCTGTTTTTT.

The CDR3 sequence is CATSKAGEFYEQYF. DNA for the CDR3: TGTGCCACCAGCAAAGCGGGAGAGTTCTACGAGCAGTACTTC. This rearrangement joins TRBV15 to TRBJ2-1; TRBD2 aligns across 8 bases. The DNA matches TRBJ2-7 better at its end, which makes the J call doubtful. The CDR3 is made up of 14 amino acids. Germline V lookup: CDR1 LNHNV, CDR2 YYDKDF (reference sequence).

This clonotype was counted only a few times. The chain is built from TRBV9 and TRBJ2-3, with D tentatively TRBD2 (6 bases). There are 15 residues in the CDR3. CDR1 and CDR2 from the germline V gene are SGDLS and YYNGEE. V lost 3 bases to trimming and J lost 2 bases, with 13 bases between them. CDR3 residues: CASSETRWDTDTQYF. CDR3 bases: TGTGCCAGCAGCGAGACTAGATGGGACACAGATACGCAGTATTTT.

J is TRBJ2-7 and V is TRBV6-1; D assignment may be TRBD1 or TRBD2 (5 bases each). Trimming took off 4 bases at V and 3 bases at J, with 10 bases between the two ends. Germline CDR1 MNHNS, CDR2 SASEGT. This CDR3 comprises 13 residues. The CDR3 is CASSAGLDYEQYF. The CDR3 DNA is TGTGCCAGCAGTGCGGGGCTAGACTACGAGCAGTACTTC.

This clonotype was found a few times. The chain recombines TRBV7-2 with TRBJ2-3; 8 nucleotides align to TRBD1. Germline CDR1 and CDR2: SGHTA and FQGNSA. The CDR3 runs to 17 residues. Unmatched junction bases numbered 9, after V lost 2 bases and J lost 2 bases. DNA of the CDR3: TGTGCCAGCAGCTTACCGAGGACAGGGCCTTTCACAGATACGCAGTATTTT. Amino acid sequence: CASSLPRTGPFTDTQYF.

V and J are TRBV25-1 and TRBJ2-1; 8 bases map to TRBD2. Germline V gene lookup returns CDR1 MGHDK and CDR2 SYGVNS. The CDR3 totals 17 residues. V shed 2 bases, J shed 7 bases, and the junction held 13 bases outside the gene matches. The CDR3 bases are TGTGCCAGCAGTGAAGAATGGTGGGCGGGAGGTCAGAATGAGCAGTTCTTC. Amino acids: CASSEEWWAGGQNEQFF.

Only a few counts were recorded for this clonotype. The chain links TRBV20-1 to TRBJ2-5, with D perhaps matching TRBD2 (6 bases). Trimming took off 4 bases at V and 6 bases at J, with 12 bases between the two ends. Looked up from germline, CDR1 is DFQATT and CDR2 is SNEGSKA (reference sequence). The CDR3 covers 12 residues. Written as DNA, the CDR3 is TGCAGTGCTATCGGGCGGGACCAGACCCAGTACTTC. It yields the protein CSAIGRDQTQYF.

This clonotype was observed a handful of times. CDR3 DNA sequence: TGTGCCAGCAGCTTATTAACTGCTTATGGCTACACCTTC. Translating it yields CASSLLTAYGYTF. The gene calls are TRBV7-2 and TRBJ1-2; D unclear. Trimming stripped 2 bases from V and 5 bases from J, with 9 bases between. The CDR3 runs 13 residues. The germline gives CDR1 SGHTA, CDR2 FQGNSA.

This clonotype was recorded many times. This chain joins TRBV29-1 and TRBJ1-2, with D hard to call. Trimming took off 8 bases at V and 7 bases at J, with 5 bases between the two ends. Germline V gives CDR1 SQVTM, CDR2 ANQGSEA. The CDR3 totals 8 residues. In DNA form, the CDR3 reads TGCAGCCTGGGTGGCTACACCTTC. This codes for CSLGGYTF.

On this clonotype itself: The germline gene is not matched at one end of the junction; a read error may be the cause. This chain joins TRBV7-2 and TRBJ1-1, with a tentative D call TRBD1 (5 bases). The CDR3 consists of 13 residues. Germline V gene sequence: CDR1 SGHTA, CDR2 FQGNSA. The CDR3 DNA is TGTGCCAGCAGCTTATCAGGGAACGCTGAAGCTTTCTTT. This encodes CASSLSGNAEAFF. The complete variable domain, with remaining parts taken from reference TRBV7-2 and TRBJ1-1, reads GAGVSQSPSNKVTEKGKDVELRCDPISGHTALYWYRQSLGQGLEFLIYFQGNSAPDKSGLPSDRFSAERTGGSVSTLTIQRTQQEDSAVYLCASSLSGNAEAFFGQGTRLTVV.

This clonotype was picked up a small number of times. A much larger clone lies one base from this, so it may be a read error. This CDR3 reads CVSSLSAAPNQPQHF. The CDR3 DNA reads as TGCGTCAGCAGCTTGTCAGCTGCTCCCAATCAGCCCCAGCATTTT. V and J are TRBV5-1 and TRBJ1-5; no clear D gene. This CDR3 comprises 15 residues. The germline CDR1 and CDR2 sequences are SGHRS and YFSETQ. The full variable domain, completed using reference TRBV5-1 and TRBJ1-5, is KAGVTQTPRYLIKTRGQQVTLSCSPISGHRSVSWYQQTPGQGLQFLFEYFSETQRNKGNFPGRFSGRQFSNSRSEMNVSTLELGDSALYLCVSSLSAAPNQPQHFGDGTRLSIL.

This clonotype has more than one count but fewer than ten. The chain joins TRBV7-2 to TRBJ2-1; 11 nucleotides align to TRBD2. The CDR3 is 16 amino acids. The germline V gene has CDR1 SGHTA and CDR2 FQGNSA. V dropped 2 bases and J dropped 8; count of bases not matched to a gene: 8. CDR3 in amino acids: CASSLMGSGRAYEQFF. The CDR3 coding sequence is TGTGCCAGCAGCTTAATGGGTAGCGGGAGGGCATATGAGCAGTTCTTC.

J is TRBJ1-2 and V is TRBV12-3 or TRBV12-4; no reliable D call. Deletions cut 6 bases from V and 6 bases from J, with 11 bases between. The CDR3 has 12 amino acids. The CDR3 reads CASRLTRDGYTF. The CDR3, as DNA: TGTGCCAGCAGGTTGACCCGGGATGGCTACACCTTC.

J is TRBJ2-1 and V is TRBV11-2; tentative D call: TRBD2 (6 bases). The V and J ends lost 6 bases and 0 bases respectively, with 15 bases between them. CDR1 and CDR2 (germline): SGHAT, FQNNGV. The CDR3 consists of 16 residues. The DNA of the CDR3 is TGTGCCAGCAGGCACCCGGGACTCCTCTCCTACAATGAGCAGTTCTTC. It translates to CASRHPGLLSYNEQFF.